A single sample is the source of the 12 T cell receptor beta chains below, sequenced in a study of OX40 agonist ivuxolimab in advanced cancers. Method: immunoSEQ multiplex PCR; TCRdb's copy keeps in-frame clones and lacks some. The sample holds some 97,000 clones, around 91% seen once. The starting material was CD4+ or CD8+ T cells sorted from blood, obtained in a trial of the OX40 agonist ivuxolimab. Every receptor here comes from an adult with an advanced solid tumor such as melanoma, head and neck, liver or kidney cancer.

This chain links TRBV19 with TRBJ2-6; D might be TRBD1 or TRBD2, each matching 5 bases. CDR3 length: 18 amino acids. Trimming shortened V by 5 bases and J by 0 bases, and 17 bases separated the two germline ends. Per germline, CDR1 LNHDA and CDR2 SQIVND (reference sequence). The CDR3, as DNA: TGTGCCAGTAGTGGCCGAGGGGTAGGTCCCTCTGGGGCCAACGTCCTGACTTTC. This gives the protein CASSGRGVGPSGANVLTF.

The V call is TRBV11-2, the J call TRBJ1-6; tentatively, D is TRBD1 (6 bases). The CDR3 sequence is 15 residues long. V lost 5 bases and J lost 6, with 14 bases in between. Germline V lookup: CDR1 SGHAT, CDR2 FQNNGV. The chain's CDR3 is CASSGSRGPNSPLHF. Written as DNA, the CDR3 is TGTGCCAGCAGCGGAAGCAGGGGACCTAATTCACCCCTCCACTTT.

This clone was observed a single time. This chain connects TRBV11-3 to TRBJ2-7, with D perhaps given as TRBD1 or TRBD2 (5 bases each). V lost 3 bases and J lost 7, with 13 bases in between. The germline V gene has CDR1 SGHNT and CDR2 YENEEA. This CDR3 is built from 13 residues. The CDR3 nucleotides read TGTGCCAGCAGCTTGGGACCTTCCCGGGAGCAGTACTTC. This sequence encodes CASSLGPSREQYF.

This clone was detected once. This sequence joins TRBV10-3 and TRBJ2-7, with 9 bases matching TRBD1. This CDR3 region has 15 residues. Germline V CDR1 and CDR2: ENHRY, SYGVKD. The J segment lost 2 bases and the V segment lost 6 bases, leaving 8 bases of the junction unmatched. The CDR3, as DNA: TGTGCCATCAGCGGAACCCGACAGGGGGCCTACGAGCAGTACTTC. This encodes CAISGTRQGAYEQYF.

This chain connects TRBV7-9 to TRBJ1-4; a possible D gene is TRBD1 (5 bases). The CDR3 consists of 15 residues. The germline V and J ends were trimmed by 7 bases and 0 bases, with 12 bases remaining between them. CDR1 and CDR2 from the germline V gene are SEHNR and FQNEAQ (reference sequence). The CDR3 loop is CASTVQGATNEKLFF. CDR3 nucleotides: TGTGCCAGCACGGTGCAGGGTGCAACTAATGAAAAACTGTTTTTT.

This clone was observed a few times. This chain uses TRBV9 with TRBJ1-2; TRBD1 matches at 9 bases. J was trimmed by 6 bases and V by 1 base; bases with no gene match: 4. This CDR3 contains 14 residues. Germline CDR1 reads SGDLS; CDR2 reads YYNGEE. The CDR3 sequence is CASSVPGTGNGYTF. The CDR3 nucleotides are TGTGCCAGCAGCGTACCCGGGACAGGGAATGGCTACACCTTC.

This clone showed up just once. The V and J genes are TRBV4-2 and TRBJ1-4; TRBD1 agrees at 8 bases. This CDR3 is 19 amino acids long. Germline V lookup: CDR1 LGHNA, CDR2 YNFKEQ. V lost 4 bases to trimming and J lost 0 bases; unmatched junction nucleotides: 13. The CDR3 sequence: CASSRTQGAPSATNEKLFF. The CDR3 DNA reads TGTGCCAGCAGCCGGACCCAGGGGGCTCCCTCTGCAACTAATGAAAAACTGTTTTTT.

The V and J genes are TRBV7-8 and TRBJ2-1, with TRBD2 matching over 7 bases. CDR3 length equals 14 residues. The germline V gene encodes CDR1 SGHVS and CDR2 FQNEAQ. V was pared by 1 base and J by 7 bases, with 4 bases of the junction left unmatched. CDR3 sequence: CASSLVTSVNEQFF. For the CDR3, the DNA is TGTGCCAGCAGCTTAGTAACTAGCGTAAATGAGCAGTTCTTC.

The rearrangement uses TRBV29-1 and TRBJ1-4; D not resolved. Per germline, CDR1 SQVTM and CDR2 ANQGSEA. The CDR3 is 12 residues long. V dropped 4 bases and J dropped 8 bases, with 11 bases sitting between them. CDR3: CSVGRSGEKLFF. The CDR3 DNA reads TGCAGCGTTGGAAGATCTGGGGAAAAACTGTTTTTT.

V usage is TRBV4-1 and J usage is TRBJ2-7, with D possibly matching TRBD1 (5 bases). Germline lookup yields CDR1 MGHRA and CDR2 YSYEKL. V lost 0 bases to trimming and J lost 3 bases, with 18 bases between them. This CDR3 comprises 17 residues. CDR3 in amino acids: CASSQDSATGRLYEQYF. Written as DNA, the CDR3 is TGCGCCAGCAGCCAAGATAGTGCCACAGGCCGACTCTACGAGCAGTACTTC.

The rearrangement uses TRBV6-1 and TRBJ2-5; tentative D call: TRBD2 (5 bases). The CDR3 runs 13 residues. V shed 4 bases and J shed 5 bases, with 11 bases lying between them. In germline, CDR1 is MNHNS, CDR2 SASEGT. CDR3 coding DNA: TGTGCCAGCAGTGGGGGAGCATCGGAGACCCAGTACTTC. Translating gives CASSGGASETQYF.

The chain carries TRBV5-1 and TRBJ2-7; either TRBD1 or TRBD2 may supply D (6 bases each). CDR3 length: 13 residues. V lost 0 bases and J 6 bases, leaving 10 bases between the germline ends. Looked up from germline, CDR1 is SGHRS and CDR2 is YFSETQ. The CDR3 is CASSLVPGAEQYF. The CDR3 bases are TGCGCCAGCAGCTTGGTCCCGGGGGCCGAGCAGTACTTC.